This T cell receptor beta chain came from a study of T cells after yellow fever vaccination. Study-level information: SMART-Seq v4 Ultra Low Input prepared libraries from low-cell fractions. Study-level points and caveats: The study re-detected most primary-vaccination clones after the booster (nearly 97% CD4, around 90% CD8). It was a small share of clonotypes that appeared in both CD4 and CD8 compartments.

MiXCR, run by TCRdb on the 5' RACE reads, gives a single entry per CDR3 protein. Counted here are some 300,000 distinct CDR3 sequences, around 10% occurring once; the ten biggest clones make up about 3%. About this clonotype itself: Its specificity is unknown.

In germline, CDR1 is MDHEN, CDR2 SYDVKM. CDR3 length: 13 amino acids. V was cut by 4 bases and J by 12 bases, with 16 bases left in between. The chain recombines TRBV28 with TRBJ1-5; possibly TRBD1 for D (5 bases). The material sequenced was CD4+ T cells sorted from PBMCs, taken 45 days after the yellow fever booster vaccination. This clonotype was obtained from a man aged 18 to 29 who received the YFV17D yellow fever vaccine. The chain's CDR3 is CASSSSGGRYQHF. The CDR3, as DNA: TGTGCCAGCAGTTCATCCGGGGGTCGCTACCAGCATTTT.